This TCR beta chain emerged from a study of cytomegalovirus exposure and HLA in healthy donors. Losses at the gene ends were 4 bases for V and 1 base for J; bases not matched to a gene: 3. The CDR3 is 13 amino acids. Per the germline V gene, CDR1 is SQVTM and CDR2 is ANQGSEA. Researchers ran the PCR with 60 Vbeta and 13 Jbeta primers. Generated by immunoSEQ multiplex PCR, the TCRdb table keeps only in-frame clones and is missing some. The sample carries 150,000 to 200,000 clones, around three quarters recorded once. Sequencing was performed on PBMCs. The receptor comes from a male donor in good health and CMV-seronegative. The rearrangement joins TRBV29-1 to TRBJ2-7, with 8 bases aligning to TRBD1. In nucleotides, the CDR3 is TGCAGCGTTGGAACAGGGGGGTCCTACGAGCAGTACTTC. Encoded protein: CSVGTGGSYEQYF.